This T cell receptor (beta chain) was retrieved from a study of T cell repertoires in cytomegalovirus infection. The wider study: From public TCR beta signatures came an indication of both CMV infection and matching HLA type. Whole-study findings and limits: It was HLA-C-restricted CMV-specific TCR beta clonotypes that dominated the response ex vivo. CMV carriers having the relevant HLA were flagged by cumulative public TCR beta family frequency.

The CDR3 has 16 amino acids. Trimming shortened V by 0 bases and J by 6 bases, and 20 bases separated the two germline ends. The V gene's germline CDR1 is DFQATT and CDR2 SNEGSKA (reference sequence). TCRdb analysed the reads with MiXCR anew, one entry per CDR3 protein. The profile covers some 700,000 distinct CDR3 sequences, with 35% appearing a single time and 2.5% to 3.5% taken by the ten largest. Remarks on this clonotype: Its target is unknown.

Sample: PBMCs. V usage is TRBV20-1 and J usage is TRBJ1-2; weak D call: TRBD1 (5 bases). This TCR was recovered from a human donor in good health (CMV status not recorded). Some clones in this sample may be carry-over from other donors' samples. As DNA, the CDR3 is TGCAGTGCTAGAGAGTGGACACGCAGTTTGAGGGATGGCTACACCTTC. Its translation: CSAREWTRSLRDGYTF.